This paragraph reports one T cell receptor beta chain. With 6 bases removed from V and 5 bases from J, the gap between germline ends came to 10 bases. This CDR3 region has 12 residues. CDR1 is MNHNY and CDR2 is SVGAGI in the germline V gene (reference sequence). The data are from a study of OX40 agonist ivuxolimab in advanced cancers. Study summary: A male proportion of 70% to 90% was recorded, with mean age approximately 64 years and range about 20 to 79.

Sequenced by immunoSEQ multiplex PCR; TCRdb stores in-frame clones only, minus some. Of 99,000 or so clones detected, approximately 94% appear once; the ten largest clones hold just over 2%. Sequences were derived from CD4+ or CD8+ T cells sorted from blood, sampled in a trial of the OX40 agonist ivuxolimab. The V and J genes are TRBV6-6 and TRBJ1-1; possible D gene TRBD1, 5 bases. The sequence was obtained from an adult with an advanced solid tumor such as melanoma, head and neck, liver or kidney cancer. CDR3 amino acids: CASSGGATEAFF. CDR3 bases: TGTGCCAGCAGCGGCGGGGCGACTGAAGCTTTCTTT.